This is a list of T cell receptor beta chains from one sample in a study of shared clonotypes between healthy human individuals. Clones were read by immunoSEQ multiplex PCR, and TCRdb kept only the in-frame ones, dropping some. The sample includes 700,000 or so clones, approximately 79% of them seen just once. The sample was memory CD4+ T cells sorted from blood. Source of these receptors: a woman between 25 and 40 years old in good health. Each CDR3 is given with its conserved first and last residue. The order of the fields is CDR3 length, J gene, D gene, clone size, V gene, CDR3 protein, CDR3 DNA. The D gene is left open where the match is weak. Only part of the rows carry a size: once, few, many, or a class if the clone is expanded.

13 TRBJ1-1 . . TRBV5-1 CASSLALNTEAFF TGCGCCAGCAGCTTGGCTTTGAACACTGAAGCTTTCTTT
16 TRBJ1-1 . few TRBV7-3 CASSLMGGGGQGEAFF TGTGCCAGCAGCTTAATGGGAGGAGGTGGGCAGGGTGAAGCTTTCTTT
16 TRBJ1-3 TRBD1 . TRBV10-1 CASSGTGLGSGNTIYF TGCGCCAGCAGCGGGACAGGGCTTGGGTCTGGAAACACCATATATTTT
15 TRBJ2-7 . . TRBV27 CASSPRGTDPPEQYF TGTGCCAGCAGTCCGCGCGGGACCGATCCCCCCGAGCAGTACTTC
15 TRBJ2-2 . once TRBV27 CASSLLAGATGELFF TGTGCCAGCAGTTTACTGGCAGGGGCTACCGGGGAGCTGTTTTTT
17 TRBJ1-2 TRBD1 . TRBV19 CASSMGPPGTGYYGYTF TGTGCCAGTAGTATGGGCCCCCCCGGGACAGGGTACTATGGCTACACCTTC
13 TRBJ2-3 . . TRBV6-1 CASSELSTDTQYF TGTGCCAGCAGTGAGCTGAGCACAGATACGCAGTATTTT
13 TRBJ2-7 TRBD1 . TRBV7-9 CASSLATGAEQYF TGTGCCAGCAGCTTAGCTACAGGGGCCGAGCAGTACTTC
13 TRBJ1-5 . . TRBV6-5 CASSYRGGQPQHF TGTGCCAGCAGTTACAGGGGAGGGCAGCCCCAGCATTTT
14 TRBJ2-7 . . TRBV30 CAWSGDFTHYEQYF TGTGCCTGGAGTGGCGACTTCACTCACTACGAGCAGTACTTC
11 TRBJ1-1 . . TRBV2 CASSMNTEAFF TGTGCCAGTTCCATGAACACTGAAGCTTTCTTT
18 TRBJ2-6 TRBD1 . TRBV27 CASSFLGQGAPGANVLTF TGTGCCAGCAGTTTCTTAGGGCAGGGGGCTCCCGGGGCCAACGTCCTGACTTTC
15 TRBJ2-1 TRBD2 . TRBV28 CASSLVTSGDNEQFF TGTGCCAGCAGTTTAGTGACTAGCGGCGACAATGAGCAGTTCTTC
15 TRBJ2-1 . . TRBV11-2 CASSLSGDFYNEQFF TGTGCCAGCAGCTTATCGGGGGACTTCTACAATGAGCAGTTCTTC
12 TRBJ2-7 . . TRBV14 CASRLGDGEQYF TGTGCCAGCCGGCTAGGCGATGGGGAGCAGTACTTC
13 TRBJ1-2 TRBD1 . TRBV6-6 CASSYDRGDGYTF TGTGCCAGCAGTTACGACAGGGGAGATGGCTACACCTTC
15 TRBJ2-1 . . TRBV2 CASILSAANYNEQFF TGTGCCAGCATCCTGAGCGCGGCCAACTACAATGAGCAGTTCTTC
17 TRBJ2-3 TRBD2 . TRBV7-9 CASSSKMSSGSWYTQYF TGTGCCAGCAGCTCCAAAATGTCTAGCGGGAGCTGGTATACGCAGTATTTT
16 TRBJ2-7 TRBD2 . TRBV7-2 CASSRGLAGTSYEQYF TGTGCCAGCAGTCGAGGACTAGCGGGTACCTCCTACGAGCAGTACTTC
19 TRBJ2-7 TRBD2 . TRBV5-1 CASSLGAIGTSGALYEQYF TGCGCCAGCAGCTTGGGGGCAATCGGGACTAGCGGGGCGCTCTACGAGCAGTACTTC
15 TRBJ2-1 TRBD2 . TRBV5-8 CASSKGLAVYNEQFF TGTGCCAGCAGCAAGGGACTAGCGGTGTACAATGAGCAGTTCTTC
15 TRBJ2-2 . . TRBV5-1 CASSNGHENTGELFF TGCGCCAGCAGCAATGGACACGAGAACACCGGGGAGCTGTTTTTT
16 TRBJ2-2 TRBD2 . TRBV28 CASRGINAGARGELFF TGTGCCAGCAGAGGGATCAATGCGGGAGCCCGGGGGGAGCTGTTTTTT
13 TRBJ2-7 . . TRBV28 CASTTGHTSEQYF TGTGCCAGCACCACGGGACATACTAGCGAGCAGTACTTC
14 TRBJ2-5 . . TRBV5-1 CASSLGPGGETQYF TGTGCCAGCAGCTTGGGACCCGGAGGAGAGACCCAGTACTTC
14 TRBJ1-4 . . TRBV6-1 CASSEQGTNEKLFF TGTGCCAGCAGTGAACAGGGCACGAATGAAAAACTGTTTTTT
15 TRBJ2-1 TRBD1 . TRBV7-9 CASSFDRGVHNEQFF TGTGCCAGCAGCTTCGACAGGGGAGTTCACAATGAGCAGTTCTTC
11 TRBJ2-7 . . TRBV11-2 CASSRGYEQYF TGTGCCAGCAGCCGGGGGTACGAGCAGTACTTC
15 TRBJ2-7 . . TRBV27 CASRLIRDGHYEQYF TGTGCCAGCAGACTTATCCGGGACGGGCACTACGAGCAGTACTTC
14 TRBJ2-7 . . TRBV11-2 CASNKGRLVDEQYF TGTGCCAGCAATAAAGGCCGACTTGTGGACGAGCAGTACTTC
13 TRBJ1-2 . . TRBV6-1 CASSVSAIDGYTF TGTGCCAGCAGTGTCTCAGCGATAGACGGCTACACCTTC
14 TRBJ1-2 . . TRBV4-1 CASSQERAVAGYTF TGCGCCAGCAGCCAAGAACGGGCAGTAGCCGGCTACACCTTC
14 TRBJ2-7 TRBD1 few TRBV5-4 CASSLDRGSYEQYF TGTGCCAGCAGCTTGGACAGGGGATCCTACGAGCAGTACTTC
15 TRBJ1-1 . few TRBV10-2 CASSALGRPNTEAFF TGCGCCAGCAGTGCCCTCGGACGCCCAAACACTGAAGCTTTCTTT
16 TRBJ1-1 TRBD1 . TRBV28 CASSSLAQGSDLGAFF TGTGCCAGCAGTTCCTTAGCACAGGGGTCAGACCTAGGAGCTTTCTTT
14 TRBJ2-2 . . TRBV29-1 CSVGLGTYTGELFF TGCAGCGTTGGACTGGGTACCTACACCGGGGAGCTGTTTTTT
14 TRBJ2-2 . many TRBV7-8 CASSSSVNTGELFF TGTGCCAGCAGCAGTAGCGTGAACACCGGGGAGCTGTTTTTT
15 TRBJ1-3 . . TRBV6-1 CASSDRDNSGNTIYF TGTGCCAGCAGTGACAGGGACAACTCTGGAAACACCATATATTTT
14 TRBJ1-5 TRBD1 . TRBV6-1 CASSERGGSQPQHF TGTGCCAGCAGTGAACGAGGGGGCTCTCAGCCCCAGCATTTT
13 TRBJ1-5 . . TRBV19 CASTPERDQPQHF TGTGCCAGTACCCCGGAAAGGGATCAGCCCCAGCATTTT
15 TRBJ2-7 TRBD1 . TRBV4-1 CASSQGTGGRTEQYF TGCGCCAGCAGCCAAGGGACAGGGGGTAGAACCGAGCAGTACTTC
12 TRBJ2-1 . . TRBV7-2 CASSDRTSEQFF TGTGCCAGCAGCGACCGGACAAGTGAGCAGTTCTTC
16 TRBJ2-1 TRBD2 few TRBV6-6 CASRPQLAGGGNEQFF TGTGCCAGCAGACCACAACTAGCGGGAGGGGGCAATGAGCAGTTCTTC
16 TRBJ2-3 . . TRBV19 CASALQGRSSTDTQYF TGTGCCAGTGCATTGCAGGGGCGTTCTAGCACAGATACGCAGTATTTT
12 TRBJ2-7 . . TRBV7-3 CASSLSLYEQYF TGTGCCAGCAGCTTATCCCTCTACGAGCAGTACTTC
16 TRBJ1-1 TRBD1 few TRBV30 CAWSREIHTGTGKAFF TGTGCCTGGAGTAGGGAGATTCATACCGGGACAGGGAAGGCTTTCTTT
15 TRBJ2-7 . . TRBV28 CASNKGGRGSYEQYF TGTGCCAGCAATAAGGGGGGAAGGGGATCCTACGAGCAGTACTTC
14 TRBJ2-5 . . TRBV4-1 CASSQGTAKETQYF TGCGCCAGCAGCCAAGGAACAGCCAAAGAGACCCAGTACTTC
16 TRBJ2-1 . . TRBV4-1 CASSQDTAGIRNEQFF TGCGCCAGCAGCCAAGATACGGCAGGGATACGGAATGAGCAGTTCTTC
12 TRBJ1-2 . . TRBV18 CASSPENYGYTF TGTGCCAGCTCACCAGAAAACTATGGCTACACCTTC
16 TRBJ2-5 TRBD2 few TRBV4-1 CASSPGLAINQETQYF TGCGCCAGCAGCCCTGGACTAGCGATCAACCAAGAGACCCAGTACTTC